This T cell receptor beta chain was sequenced during a study of radiation and T cells in renal cell carcinoma. As for the study in general: Nephrectomy followed 15 Gy stereotactic body radiation by 4 weeks. Study observations and caveats: Pretreatment tumor biopsies were lacking, so baseline clonotypes are unknown.

On this clone itself: Antigen unknown.

Here immunoSEQ multiplex PCR was the method, and the copy in TCRdb shows in-frame clones only, minus some. In the table there are about 130,000 clones, approximately 90% of which are singletons. The time point: baseline pretreatment blood. Treatment: 15 Gy SBRT to primary tumor, nephrectomy 4 weeks later. Serial blood draws occurred at baseline and 2 and 4 weeks post-SBRT. The sample here was blood, taken from a patient whose treatment included radiotherapy and nephrectomy. The receptor's source is a woman between 45 and 65 years old with renal cell carcinoma.

The CDR3 protein is CASSTGQTNYGYTF. Here the CDR3 DNA reads TGTGCCAGTAGTACGGGACAGACTAACTATGGCTACACCTTC. The chain uses TRBV19 and TRBJ1-2; 7 nucleotides line up with TRBD1. Per germline, CDR1 LNHDA and CDR2 SQIVND (reference sequence). The CDR3 is 14 amino acids. Trimming at V came to 4 bases and at J to 0 bases, leaving 2 bases not matched to a gene.